Listed below are T cell receptor beta chains from one sample, sequenced in a study of blood T cell repertoires in COVID-19. Assay used: immunoSEQ multiplex PCR; TCRdb lists only in-frame clones, some missing. The sample holds about 160,000 clones; around 89% are singletons and the top ten take 6.5% to 8%. The sequencing sample was made of PBMCs or T cells enriched from blood (not recorded which). The receptors shown here come from a woman aged 45-65 years who had recovered from COVID-19. Both conserved end residues are part of each CDR3. A D gene is named only where the DNA matches it firmly. The size field is filled for only some rows; it gives once, few, many or a size class.

J gene,clone size,V gene,D gene,CDR3 DNA,CDR3 protein
TRBJ1-2,.,TRBV23-1,TRBD1,TGCGCCAGCAGTCAGCCGGGACAGCCCATCTATGGCTACACCTTC,CASSQPGQPIYGYTF
TRBJ1-1,.,TRBV7-9,.,TGTGCCAGCAGCTTAGAGGGGGGGACTGAAGCTTTCTTT,CASSLEGGTEAFF
TRBJ1-1,.,TRBV6-4,TRBD1,TGTGCCAGCAGCGGACAGGGCACCACTGAAGCTTTCTTT,CASSGQGTTEAFF
TRBJ2-3,.,TRBV7-6,.,TGTGCCAGCAGCTTAGCGGGAGGACGCAGCACAGATACGCAGTATTTT,CASSLAGGRSTDTQYF
TRBJ1-5,.,TRBV19,.,TGTGCCAGTAGTATATTCGAAGGGGGCAATCAGCCCCAGCATTTT,CASSIFEGGNQPQHF
TRBJ2-5,.,TRBV5-5,.,TGTGCCAGCAGCGTGGGCGTGATCGAGACCCAGTACTTC,CASSVGVIETQYF
TRBJ1-1,.,TRBV5-1,TRBD1,TGCGCCAGCAGCAAGTTACAGGGGGGGAACACTGAAGCTTTCTTT,CASSKLQGGNTEAFF
TRBJ1-2,.,TRBV7-8,.,TGTGCCAGCAGCTTAGAGGCGAGGACACCATTCCACTATGGCTACACCTTC,CASSLEARTPFHYGYTF
TRBJ1-3,.,TRBV19,TRBD1,TGTGCCAGCTGGGGACAGAACTCTGGAAACACCATATATTTT,CASWGQNSGNTIYF
TRBJ2-5,.,TRBV18,TRBD2,TGTGCCAGCTCACCACTCCTAGCGGGGGGGTACCAAGAGACCCAGTACTTC,CASSPLLAGGYQETQYF
TRBJ2-3,.,TRBV9,TRBD2,TGTGCCAGCAGCGTAGCTGAGGAGCGGGGGGGCACAGATACGCAGTATTTT,CASSVAEERGGTDTQYF
TRBJ2-1,.,TRBV28,TRBD2,TGTGCCAGCAGTTTACCCCTGGGACTAGCGGGGGGGCCTGAGTTCTTC,CASSLPLGLAGGPEFF
TRBJ2-6,.,TRBV10-3,TRBD1,TGTGCCATCAGTGGGACAGGTGGGCCCTCTGGGGCCAACGTCCTGACTTTC,CAISGTGGPSGANVLTF
TRBJ1-2,.,TRBV6-4,.,TGTGCCAGCAGCAACGGGGGACCTCAAGCGGCTGGCTACACCTTC,CASSNGGPQAAGYTF
TRBJ2-1,.,TRBV6-4,TRBD1,TGTGCCAGCAGTACGGGACAGGGTGACAATGAGCAGTTCTTC,CASSTGQGDNEQFF
TRBJ1-1,few,TRBV5-6,.,TGTGCCAGCAGCTTGCCAGGGCGCGAGACTGAAGCTTTCTTT,CASSLPGRETEAFF
TRBJ2-2,.,TRBV6-5,.,TGTGCCAGCAGGATAGGGCTAGCGACCGGGGAGCTGTTTTTT,CASRIGLATGELFF
TRBJ2-3,.,TRBV5-1,.,TGCGCCAGCAGCTTTGGCGGACTTAGCACAGATACGCAGTATTTT,CASSFGGLSTDTQYF
TRBJ2-7,.,TRBV9,TRBD1,TGTGCCAGCAGCCCGTTTGGGGACAGGCGATCCTACGAGCAGTACTTC,CASSPFGDRRSYEQYF
TRBJ1-1,.,TRBV4-3,.,TGCGCCAGCAGCCCAGGAATTGGGAACACTGAAGCTTTCTTT,CASSPGIGNTEAFF
TRBJ1-1,.,TRBV7-8,.,TGTGCCATACAGGGTTGGGGAATTGGCGACACTGAAGCTTTCTTT,CAIQGWGIGDTEAFF
TRBJ1-1,.,TRBV12-3/TRBV12-4,.,TGTGCCAGCAGTTTATGGGGGGTGGAAGCTTTCTTT,CASSLWGVEAFF
TRBJ2-1,.,TRBV6-5,.,TGTGCCAGCAGTTACTCGGCGGGGCCTTACAATGAGCAGTTCTTC,CASSYSAGPYNEQFF